The entry that follows covers one TCR beta chain sequence. As yet, its antigen is unknown. Here immunoSEQ multiplex PCR was the method, and the copy in TCRdb shows in-frame clones only, minus some. Of 25,000 to 30,000 clones listed, about 79% are singletons. This sample was included in a study of CD4 T cells in relation to SARS-CoV-2 and coronaviruses. Study observations and caveats: No donor gave both pre-pandemic and post-infection samples.

Germline CDR1 reads LGHDT; CDR2 reads YNNKEL (reference sequence). J gave up 5 bases and V 1 base, and 4 bases lay outside the gene matches. The CDR3 consists of 14 residues. Before the COVID-19 pandemic, during about 2010-2019, CD4+ T cells were taken from unexposed donors. The cells were cultured for around ten days before CD4+ T cells were isolated. Unexposed-donor CD4+ T cells were probed with SARS-CoV-2 S/N and four cold-coronavirus spikes, cells permitting. The chain combines TRBV3-1 (or the pseudogene TRBV3-2) with TRBJ1-1, with 7 bases that match TRBD1. The material sequenced was CD4+ T cells from PBMCs, cultured in vitro. This receptor was identified in a human donor in good health. The CDR3 DNA reads as TGTGCCAGCAGCCAAGCGGCAGGGGGTACTGAAGCTTTCTTT. Translation gives CASSQAAGGTEAFF.